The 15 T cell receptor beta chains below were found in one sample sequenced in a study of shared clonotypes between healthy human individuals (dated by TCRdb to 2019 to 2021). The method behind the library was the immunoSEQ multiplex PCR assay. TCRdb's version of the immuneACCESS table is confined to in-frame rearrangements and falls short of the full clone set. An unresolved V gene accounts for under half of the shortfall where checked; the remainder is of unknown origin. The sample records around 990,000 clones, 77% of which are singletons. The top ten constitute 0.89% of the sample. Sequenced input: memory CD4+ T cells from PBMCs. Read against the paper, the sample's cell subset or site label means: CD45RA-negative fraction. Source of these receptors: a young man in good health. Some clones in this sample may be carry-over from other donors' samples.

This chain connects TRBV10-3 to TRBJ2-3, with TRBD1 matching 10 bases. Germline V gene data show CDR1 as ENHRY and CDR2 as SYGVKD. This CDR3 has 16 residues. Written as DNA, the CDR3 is TGTGCACCCGGGTATGACGGGACAGGGGACACAGATACGCAGTATTTT. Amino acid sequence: CAPGYDGTGDTDTQYF.

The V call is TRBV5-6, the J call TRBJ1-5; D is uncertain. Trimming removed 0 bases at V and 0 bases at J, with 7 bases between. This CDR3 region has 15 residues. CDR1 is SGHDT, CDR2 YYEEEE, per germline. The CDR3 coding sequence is TGTGCCAGCAGCTTGGGGCCATATAGCAATCAGCCCCAGCATTTT. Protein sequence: CASSLGPYSNQPQHF.

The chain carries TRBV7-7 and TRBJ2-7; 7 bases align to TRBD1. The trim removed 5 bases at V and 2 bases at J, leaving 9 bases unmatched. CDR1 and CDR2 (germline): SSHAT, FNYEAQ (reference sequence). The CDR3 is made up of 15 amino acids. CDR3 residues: CASSPRDSKPYEQYF. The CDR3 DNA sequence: TGTGCCAGCAGCCCACGGGACAGTAAACCCTACGAGCAGTACTTC.

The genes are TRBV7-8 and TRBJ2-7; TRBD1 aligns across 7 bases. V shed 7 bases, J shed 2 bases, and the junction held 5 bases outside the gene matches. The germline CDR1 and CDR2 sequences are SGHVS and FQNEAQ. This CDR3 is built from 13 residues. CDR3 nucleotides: TGTGCCAGCAACAGGGGTGGGGCCTACGAGCAGTACTTC. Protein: CASNRGGAYEQYF.

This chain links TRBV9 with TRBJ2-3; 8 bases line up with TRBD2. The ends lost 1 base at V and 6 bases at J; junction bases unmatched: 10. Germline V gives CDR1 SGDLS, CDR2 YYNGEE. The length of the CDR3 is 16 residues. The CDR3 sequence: CASSVRSGGPGDTQYF. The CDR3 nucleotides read TGTGCCAGCAGCGTACGGTCGGGAGGGCCAGGCGATACGCAGTATTTT.

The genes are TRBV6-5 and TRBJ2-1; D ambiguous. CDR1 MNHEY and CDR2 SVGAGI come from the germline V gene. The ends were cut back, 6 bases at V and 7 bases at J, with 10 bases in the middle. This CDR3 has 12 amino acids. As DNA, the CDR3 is TGTGCCAGCAGCCGACCTCCTAATGAGCAGTTCTTC. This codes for CASSRPPNEQFF.

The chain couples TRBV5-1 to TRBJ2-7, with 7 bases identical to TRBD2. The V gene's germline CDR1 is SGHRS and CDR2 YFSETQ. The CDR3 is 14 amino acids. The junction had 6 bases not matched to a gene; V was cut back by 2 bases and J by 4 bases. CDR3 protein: CASSFEGGPYEQYF. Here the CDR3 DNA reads TGCGCCAGCAGCTTCGAGGGAGGGCCTTACGAGCAGTACTTC. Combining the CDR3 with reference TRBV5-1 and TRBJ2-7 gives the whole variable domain KAGVTQTPRYLIKTRGQQVTLSCSPISGHRSVSWYQQTPGQGLQFLFEYFSETQRNKGNFPGRFSGRQFSNSRSEMNVSTLELGDSALYLCASSFEGGPYEQYFGPGTRLTVT.

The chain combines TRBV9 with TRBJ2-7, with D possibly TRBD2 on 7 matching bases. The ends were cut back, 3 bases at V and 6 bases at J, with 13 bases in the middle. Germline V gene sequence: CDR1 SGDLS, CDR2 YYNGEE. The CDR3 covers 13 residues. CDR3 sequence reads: CASSASGGLEQYF. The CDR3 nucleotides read TGTGCCAGCAGCGCCTCCGGGGGGCTCGAGCAGTACTTC.

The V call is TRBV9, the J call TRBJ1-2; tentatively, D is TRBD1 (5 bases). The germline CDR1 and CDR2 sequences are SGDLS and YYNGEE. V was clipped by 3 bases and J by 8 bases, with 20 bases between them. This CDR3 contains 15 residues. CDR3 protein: CASSAPSGAGKGYTF. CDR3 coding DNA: TGTGCCAGCAGCGCGCCCTCCGGGGCCGGTAAGGGCTACACCTTC.

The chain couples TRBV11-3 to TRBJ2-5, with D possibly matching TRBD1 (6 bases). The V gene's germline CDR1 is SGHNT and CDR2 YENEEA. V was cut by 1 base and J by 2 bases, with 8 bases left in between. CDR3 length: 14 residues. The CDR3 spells CASSLGGTQETQYF. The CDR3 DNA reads TGTGCCAGCAGCTTAGGGGGGACACAAGAGACCCAGTACTTC.

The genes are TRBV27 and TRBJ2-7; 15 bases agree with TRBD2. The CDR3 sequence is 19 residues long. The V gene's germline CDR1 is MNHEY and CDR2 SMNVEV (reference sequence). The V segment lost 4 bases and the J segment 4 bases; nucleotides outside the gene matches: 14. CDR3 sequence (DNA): TGTGCCAGCAGTTCGATTCGCGGACTAGCGGGAGGGAGGCGTTACGAGCAGTACTTC. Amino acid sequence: CASSSIRGLAGGRRYEQYF.

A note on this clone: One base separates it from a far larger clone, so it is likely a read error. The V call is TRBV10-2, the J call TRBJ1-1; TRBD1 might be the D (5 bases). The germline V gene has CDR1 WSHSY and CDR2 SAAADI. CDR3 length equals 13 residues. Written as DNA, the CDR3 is TGCGCCGGCAGCGGGGGGATGAACACTGAAGCTTTCTTT. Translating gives CAGSGGMNTEAFF.

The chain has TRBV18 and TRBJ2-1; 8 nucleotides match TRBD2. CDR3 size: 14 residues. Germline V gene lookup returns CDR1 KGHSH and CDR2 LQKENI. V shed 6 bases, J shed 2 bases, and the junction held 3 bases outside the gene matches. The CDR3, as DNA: TGTGCCAGCTCCGGGACTAGGACCTACAATGAGCAGTTCTTC. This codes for CASSGTRTYNEQFF.

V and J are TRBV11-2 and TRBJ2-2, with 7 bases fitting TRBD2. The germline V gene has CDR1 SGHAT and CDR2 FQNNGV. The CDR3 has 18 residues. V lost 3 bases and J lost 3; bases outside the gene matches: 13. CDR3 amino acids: CASSFSVFGGRDTGELFF. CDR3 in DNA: TGTGCCAGCAGCTTCTCAGTATTTGGCGGGAGAGACACCGGGGAGCTGTTTTTT.

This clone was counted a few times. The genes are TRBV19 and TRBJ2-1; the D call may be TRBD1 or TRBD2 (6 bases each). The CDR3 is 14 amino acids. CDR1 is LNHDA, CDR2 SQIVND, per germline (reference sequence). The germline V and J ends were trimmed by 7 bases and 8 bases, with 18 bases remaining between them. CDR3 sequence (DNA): TGTGCCAGTAATCAACGGGGGCCTTGGGATGAGCAGTTCTTC. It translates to CASNQRGPWDEQFF. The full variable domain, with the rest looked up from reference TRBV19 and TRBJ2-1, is DGGITQSPKYLFRKEGQNVTLSCEQNLNHDAMYWYRQDPGQGLRLIYYSQIVNDFQKGDIAEGYSVSREKKESFPLTVTSAQKNPTAFYLCASNQRGPWDEQFFGPGTRLTVL.